This T cell receptor beta chain was documented in a study of identifying expanded T cells in peripheral blood (dated by TCRdb to about 2019). Broadly, across the study: Separate aliquots of the same genomic DNA pool were sequenced to produce technical replicates, and four replicates were compared in pairs.

The V and J ends are trimmed by 0 bases and 2 bases, leaving 10 bases between them. The germline V gene specifies KGHSH as CDR1 and LQKENI as CDR2. From the cysteine through the phenylalanine, the CDR3 covers 15 amino acids. Kept here is only the CDR3 DNA, which spans 45 bases and is read in frame from base 1. No immune events, such as infections, were documented for the healthy donors during the collection period. To calibrate time-dependent variance in a beta-binomial model of T-cell clone differential abundance, blood repertoires from healthy donors were used as a training cohort. The training cohort was composed of roughly ten healthy donors, 3 female and 7 male. On average the donors were approximately 42 years old, and their ages spanned roughly 25 to 70 years. Whole blood from each healthy donor was obtained from a commercial supplier and was collected at three time points two to three weeks apart. Genomic DNA was extracted from unsorted whole blood for immunosequencing.

TCRbeta CDR3 regions were profiled by bias-controlled multiplex PCR amplification of genomic DNA with the immunoSEQ Assay. Concerning the study's data processing: The absolute abundance of each unique TCRbeta CDR3 region was quantified after sequences were collapsed and filtered. Differential abundance was assessed using a binomial (Fisher-equivalent) model and a beta-binomial model in which time-dependent variance fitted from healthy donors was added. Clones with fewer than 5 combined templates were excluded, and clones with Benjamini-Hochberg FDR below 0.01 were called differentially abundant. Beta-binomial variance was modeled as a function of total template count across the two samples using the form v = (b*log(k)+a)^2. As stored in TCRdb, this immuneACCESS dataset retains in-frame rearrangements with V and J assigned. A fraction of the clones does not appear; measured against another copy, unresolved V genes explain less than half of the discrepancy, and the remainder lacks a known reason. The V and J calls and clone size come from that table; D and trimming were worked out from the DNA. Here the sample has about 89,000 clones; approximately 86% occur a single time. The ten largest clones represent around 5.6% of the sample.

Regarding this clone: It lacks a known antigen. The sample holds no much larger clone one base away, and base qualities are not on file.

What the research found in general, with its limitations: The binomial model flagged approximately 1.2 differentially abundant clones between technical replicates, compared with roughly 15 over about 2 weeks and 19 over around 4 weeks. The authors expected biological variance in healthy repertoires might increase further over much longer intervals such as months to years. For all healthy donors, the variance in clone template counts between roughly 2-week samples rose significantly as total template count increased. The beta-binomial model significantly reduced the number of clones called differentially abundant and the false-positive rate across all healthy-donor time intervals.

Sequencing was performed on blood. The origin of this receptor is a person aged 18-70 years in good health. The chain couples TRBV18 to TRBJ2-5, and perhaps TRBD2 as D gene, on 6 matching bases. The nucleotide sequence reads as follows: TGTGCCAGCTCACCACCGAGTGGGGGGCAAGAGACCCAGTACTTC. The encoded protein is CASSPPSGGQETQYF.